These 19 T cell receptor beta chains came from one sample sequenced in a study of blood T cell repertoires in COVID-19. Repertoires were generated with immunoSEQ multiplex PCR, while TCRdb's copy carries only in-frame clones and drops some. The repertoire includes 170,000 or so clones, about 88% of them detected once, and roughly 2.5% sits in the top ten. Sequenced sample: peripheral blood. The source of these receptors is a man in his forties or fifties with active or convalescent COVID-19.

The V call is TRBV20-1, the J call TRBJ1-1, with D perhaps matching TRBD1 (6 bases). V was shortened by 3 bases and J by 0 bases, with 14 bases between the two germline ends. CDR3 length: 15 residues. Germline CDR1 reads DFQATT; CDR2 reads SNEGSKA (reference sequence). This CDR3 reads CSASGQGSVNTEAFF. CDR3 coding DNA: TGCAGTGCTAGTGGGCAGGGGTCGGTGAACACTGAAGCTTTCTTT.

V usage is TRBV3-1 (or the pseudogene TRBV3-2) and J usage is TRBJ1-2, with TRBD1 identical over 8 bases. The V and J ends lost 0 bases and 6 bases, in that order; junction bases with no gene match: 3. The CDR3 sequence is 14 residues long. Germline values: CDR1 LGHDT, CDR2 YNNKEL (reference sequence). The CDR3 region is CASSQEDRVHGYTF. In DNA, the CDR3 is TGTGCCAGCAGCCAAGAGGACAGGGTTCATGGCTACACCTTC.

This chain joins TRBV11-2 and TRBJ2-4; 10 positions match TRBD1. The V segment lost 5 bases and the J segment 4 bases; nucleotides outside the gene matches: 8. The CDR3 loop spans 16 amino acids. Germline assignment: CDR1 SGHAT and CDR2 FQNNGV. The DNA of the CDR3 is TGTGCCAGCAGCGAAACCGCGGACAGGGGGAAAAACATTCAGTACTTC. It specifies CASSETADRGKNIQYF.

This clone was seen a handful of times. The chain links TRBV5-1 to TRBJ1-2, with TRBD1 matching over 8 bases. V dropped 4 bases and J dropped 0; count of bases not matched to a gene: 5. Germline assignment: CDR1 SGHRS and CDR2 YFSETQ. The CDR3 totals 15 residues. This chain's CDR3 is CASSQGTGANYGYTF. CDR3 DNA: TGCGCCAGCAGCCAAGGGACAGGAGCTAACTATGGCTACACCTTC.

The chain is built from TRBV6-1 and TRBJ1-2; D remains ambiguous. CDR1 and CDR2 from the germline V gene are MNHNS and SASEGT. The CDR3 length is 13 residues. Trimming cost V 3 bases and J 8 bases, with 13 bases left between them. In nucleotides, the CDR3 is TGTGCCAGCAGTGATTCGAGGGCGCAAGGCTACACCTTC. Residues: CASSDSRAQGYTF.

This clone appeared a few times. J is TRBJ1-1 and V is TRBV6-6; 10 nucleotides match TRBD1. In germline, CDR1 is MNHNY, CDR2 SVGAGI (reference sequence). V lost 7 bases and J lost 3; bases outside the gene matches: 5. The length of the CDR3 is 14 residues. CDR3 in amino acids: CASTDGQGDTEAFF. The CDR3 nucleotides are TGTGCCAGCACCGACGGACAGGGGGACACTGAAGCTTTCTTT.

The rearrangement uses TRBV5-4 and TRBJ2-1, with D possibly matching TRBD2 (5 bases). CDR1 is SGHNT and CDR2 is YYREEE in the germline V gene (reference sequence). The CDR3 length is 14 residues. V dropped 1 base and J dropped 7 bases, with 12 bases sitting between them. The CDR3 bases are TGTGCCAGCAGCTTGCCTGGAGGTGCGAATGAGCAGTTCTTC. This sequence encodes CASSLPGGANEQFF.

DNA of the CDR3: TGCGCCAGCAGCTTGGACAGGGTGTCGAACTATGGCTACACCTTC. Its translation is CASSLDRVSNYGYTF. V usage is TRBV5-1 and J usage is TRBJ1-2, with D possibly being TRBD1 (6 bases). V dropped 0 bases and J dropped 2 bases, with 11 bases sitting between them. Germline loops: CDR1 SGHRS, CDR2 YFSETQ. This CDR3 is built from 15 residues.

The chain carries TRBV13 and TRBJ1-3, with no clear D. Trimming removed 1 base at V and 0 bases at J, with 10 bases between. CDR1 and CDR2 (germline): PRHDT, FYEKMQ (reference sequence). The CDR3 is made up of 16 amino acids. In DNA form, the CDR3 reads TGTGCCAGCAGCTTAGCGGGAGCCAACTCTGGAAACACCATATATTTT. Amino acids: CASSLAGANSGNTIYF.

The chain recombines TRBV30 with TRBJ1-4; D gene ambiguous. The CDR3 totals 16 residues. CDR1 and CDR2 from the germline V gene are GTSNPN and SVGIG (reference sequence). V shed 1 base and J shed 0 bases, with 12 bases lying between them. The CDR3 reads CAWSAGTVATNEKLFF. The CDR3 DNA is TGTGCCTGGAGTGCGGGTACGGTTGCAACTAATGAAAAACTGTTTTTT.

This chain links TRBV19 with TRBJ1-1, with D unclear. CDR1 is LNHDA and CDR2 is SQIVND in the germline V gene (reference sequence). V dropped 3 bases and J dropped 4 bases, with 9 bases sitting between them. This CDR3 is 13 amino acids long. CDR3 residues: CASSIPRGTEAFF. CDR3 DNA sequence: TGTGCCAGTAGTATCCCCCGGGGCACTGAAGCTTTCTTT.

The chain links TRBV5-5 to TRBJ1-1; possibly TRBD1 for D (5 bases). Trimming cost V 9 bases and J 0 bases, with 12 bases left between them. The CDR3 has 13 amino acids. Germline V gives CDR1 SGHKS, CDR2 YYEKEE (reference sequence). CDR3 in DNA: TGTGCCATCCAGACAGATTTGAACACTGAAGCTTTCTTT. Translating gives CAIQTDLNTEAFF.

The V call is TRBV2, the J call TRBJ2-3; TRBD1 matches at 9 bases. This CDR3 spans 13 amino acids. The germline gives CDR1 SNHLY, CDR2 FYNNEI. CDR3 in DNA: TGTGGAGGTAGGACAGGGGACGCAGATACGCAGTATTTT. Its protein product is CGGRTGDADTQYF. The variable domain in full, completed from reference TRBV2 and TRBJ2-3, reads EPEVTQTPSHQVTQMGQEVILRCVPISNHLYFYWYRQILGQKVEFLVSFYNNEISEKSEIFDDQFSVERPDGSNFTLKIRSTKLEDSAMYFCGGRTGDADTQYFGPGTRLTVL.

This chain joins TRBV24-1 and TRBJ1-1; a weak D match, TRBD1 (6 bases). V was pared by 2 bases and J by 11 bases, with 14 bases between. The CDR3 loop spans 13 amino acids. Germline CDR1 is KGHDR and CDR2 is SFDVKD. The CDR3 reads CATSDWDTGRAFF. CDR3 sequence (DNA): TGTGCCACCAGTGATTGGGACACCGGGAGGGCTTTCTTT.

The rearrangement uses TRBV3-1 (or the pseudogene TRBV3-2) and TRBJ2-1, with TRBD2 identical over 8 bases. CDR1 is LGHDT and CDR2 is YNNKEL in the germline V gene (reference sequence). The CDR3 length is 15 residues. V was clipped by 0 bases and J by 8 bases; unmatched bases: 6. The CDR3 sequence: CASSQDASGGDEQFF. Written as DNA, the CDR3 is TGTGCCAGCAGCCAAGATGCGAGCGGGGGCGATGAGCAGTTCTTC.

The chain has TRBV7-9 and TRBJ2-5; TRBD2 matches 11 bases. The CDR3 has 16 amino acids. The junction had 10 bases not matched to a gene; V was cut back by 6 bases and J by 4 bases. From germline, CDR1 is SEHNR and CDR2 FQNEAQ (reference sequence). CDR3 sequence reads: CASRPPTSGVAETQYF. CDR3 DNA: TGTGCCAGCAGACCTCCGACTAGCGGGGTAGCAGAGACCCAGTACTTC.

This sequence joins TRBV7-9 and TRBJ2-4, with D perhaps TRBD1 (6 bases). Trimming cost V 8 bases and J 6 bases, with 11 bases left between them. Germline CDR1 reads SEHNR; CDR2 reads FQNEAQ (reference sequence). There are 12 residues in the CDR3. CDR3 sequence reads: CASALTGNIQYF. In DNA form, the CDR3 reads TGTGCCAGCGCATTGACAGGAAACATTCAGTACTTC.

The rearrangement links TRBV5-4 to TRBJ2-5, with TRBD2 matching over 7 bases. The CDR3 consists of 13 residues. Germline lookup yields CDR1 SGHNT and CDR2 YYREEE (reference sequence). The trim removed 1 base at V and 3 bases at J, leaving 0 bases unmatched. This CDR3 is CASSLSGEETQYF. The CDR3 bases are TGTGCCAGCAGCTTGAGCGGGGAAGAGACCCAGTACTTC.

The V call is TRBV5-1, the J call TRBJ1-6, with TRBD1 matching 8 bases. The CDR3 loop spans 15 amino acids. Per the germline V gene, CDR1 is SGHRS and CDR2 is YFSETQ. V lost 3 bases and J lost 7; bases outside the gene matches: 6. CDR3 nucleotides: TGCGCCAGCAGCTCCAGACAGGGGTTCAATTCACCCCTCCACTTT. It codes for CASSSRQGFNSPLHF.